This T cell receptor (beta chain) was captured by sequencing in a study of T-cell reconstitution after alpha-beta-depleted transplantation in children. The V and J ends lost 6 bases and 13 bases respectively, with 19 bases between them. The CDR3 has 12 amino acids. Germline assignment: CDR1 SNHLY and CDR2 FYNNEI. Preparation of the TCRbeta library was carried out with unique molecular identifiers. TCRdb processed the PCR reads anew with MiXCR; each CDR3 protein has one entry. This sample has around 300,000 distinct CDR3 sequences, with roughly 25% found just once. This TCR was recovered from a male patient between 10 and 17 years old who had a stem cell transplant for acute lymphoblastic leukemia, so the T cells may come from the graft donor. V usage is TRBV2 and J usage is TRBJ2-7; TRBD1 or TRBD2 may be the D gene (5 bases each). The material was PBMCs, mostly from graft donor cells, obtained 180 days after TCRalphabeta/CD19-depleted stem cell transplant. CDR3: CASSLLALGDYF. In DNA, the CDR3 is TGTGCCAGCAGCCTTTTGGCATTGGGGGATTACTTC. The full variable domain, completed using reference TRBV2 and TRBJ2-7, is EPEVTQTPSHQVTQMGQEVILRCVPISNHLYFYWYRQILGQKVEFLVSFYNNEISEKSEIFDDQFSVERPDGSNFTLKIRSTKLEDSAMYFCASSLLALGDYFGPGTRLTVT.